The T cell receptor beta chain under discussion was sequenced for a study of blood T cell repertoires in COVID-19. As handled by the study authors: From reference gene primer amplification, estimates of nucleated cell counts were derived. Clones were read by immunoSEQ multiplex PCR, and TCRdb kept only the in-frame ones, dropping some. The DNA gave D and trimming, while V, J and clone size come from that table. This table has over 80,000 clones, roughly 90% appearing once. The sequence was collected from a man older than 75 with active or convalescent COVID-19. Sequenced material: peripheral blood.

The CDR3 bases are TGTGCCAGCAGCTTAATGGGGGCTAGCTTCACAGATACGCAGTATTTT. Encoded protein: CASSLMGASFTDTQYF. The chain couples TRBV7-3 to TRBJ2-3; D possibly corresponds to TRBD1 (6 bases). CDR3 size: 16 residues. Trimming cost V 1 base and J 2 bases, with 13 bases left between them. CDR1 and CDR2 (germline): SGHTA, FQGTGA.